This paragraph reports one T cell receptor (beta chain). These data belong to a study of radiation and T cells in renal cell carcinoma. Assay used: immunoSEQ multiplex PCR; TCRdb lists only in-frame clones, some missing. Of approximately 150,000 clones in the sample, 80% to 90% were seen once. The CDR3 covers 13 residues. Germline V lookup: CDR1 ENHRY, CDR2 SYGVKD. V gave up 4 bases and J gave up 4 bases, with 7 bases separating them. Time point reported: blood 4 weeks post-SBRT, at nephrectomy. Treatment defined: 15 Gy SBRT to primary tumor, nephrectomy 4 weeks later. The receptor comes from a woman aged 50 to 65 with renal cell carcinoma. This rearrangement joins TRBV10-3 to TRBJ1-4; no firm D call. Source: blood, taken from a patient whose treatment included radiotherapy and nephrectomy. The CDR3 nucleotides are TGTGCCATCAGTGTACAGCTTAATGAAAAACTGTTTTTT. It yields the protein CAISVQLNEKLFF.